This T cell receptor (beta chain) derives from a study of blood T cells in healthy people across ages. As to this clonotype: Its target is unknown.

The second PCR ran 7 to 11 cycles with a sample-barcoded 5' primer and J-beta primers. Each cDNA molecule received a tag from a template-switch adaptor that had 12 random nucleotides. TCRdb fed the 5' RACE reads into MiXCR, producing one record per CDR3 protein. Of roughly 730,000 distinct CDR3 sequences in the sample, around three fifths were seen once. Study-wide results and caveats: From one million sequenced T cells, diversity estimates were lower bounds.

CDR3 length: 13 residues. The ends were cut back, 5 bases at V and 1 base at J, with 7 bases in the middle. This clonotype was sampled from a man aged 40-55 years in good health. Specimen: blood. The rearrangement links TRBV12-3 or TRBV12-4 to TRBJ2-3; D uncertain. CDR3 protein: CASSRIGTDTQYF. The CDR3 DNA sequence: TGTGCCAGCAGTCGGATCGGCACAGATACGCAGTATTTT.